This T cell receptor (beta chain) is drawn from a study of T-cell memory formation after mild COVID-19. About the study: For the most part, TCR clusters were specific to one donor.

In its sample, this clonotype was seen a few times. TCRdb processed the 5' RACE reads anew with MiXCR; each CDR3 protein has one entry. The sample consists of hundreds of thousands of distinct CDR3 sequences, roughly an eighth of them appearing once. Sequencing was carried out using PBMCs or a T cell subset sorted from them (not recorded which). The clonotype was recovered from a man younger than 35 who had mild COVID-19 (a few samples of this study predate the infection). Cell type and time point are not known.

This CDR3 is CSAPRSAGTDTQYF. DNA of the CDR3: TGCAGTGCTCCCCGCAGCGCTGGGACAGATACGCAGTATTTT. The chain couples TRBV20-1 to TRBJ2-3; D call uncertain. The V end lost 5 bases, the J end lost 3 bases, and 15 bases lay between the germline ends. Germline V gene sequence: CDR1 DFQATT, CDR2 SNEGSKA (reference sequence). The CDR3 contains 14 residues.